This T cell receptor (beta chain) was captured in a study of shared clonotypes between healthy human individuals. The wider study: Three plates each covered CD4 naive and memory; CD8 naive two, CD8 memory one.

Study-level points and caveats: A handful of donors held about 4.6% of naive CD4 clonotypes in common.

CDR3 length equals 17 residues. J lost 3 bases, V lost 4 bases, and 12 bases had no gene match. The germline gives CDR1 MDHEN, CDR2 SYDVKM. At deep level, the assay was performed. Generated by immunoSEQ multiplex PCR, the TCRdb table keeps only in-frame clones and is missing some. The sample lists about 2.3 million clones, just over 90% occurring once. Of note for this clone: The antigen is not known.

The J gene is TRBJ2-7, the V gene TRBV28, with 10 positions matching TRBD1. Sequencing input: naive CD4+ T cells from PBMCs. Subset given: CD45RA+ positively selected. The receptor was isolated from a man younger than 35 in good health. Some clones in this sample may be carry-over from other donors' samples. The CDR3 nucleotides are TGTGCCAGCAGTTCACTCTATACCGGGACAGGGGACTACGAGCAGTACTTC. Its protein is CASSSLYTGTGDYEQYF.